Listed below are T cell receptor beta chains from one sample, sequenced in a study of blood T cell repertoires in COVID-19. TCRdb's copy holds only in-frame clones and misses some; the assay was immunoSEQ multiplex PCR. This sample yields over 200,000 clones, of which about 85% are seen a single time; roughly a sixth belongs to the top ten. Sequencing was done on a sample of PBMCs or T cells enriched from blood (not recorded which). The origin of the receptors is a man in his forties who had recovered from COVID-19. The conserved cysteine and the conserved F or W are not part of the CDR3 here.

cdr3_aa v_call
ASSVGTPSYEQY TRBV9
ASLAAGEDTQY TRBV7-2
AWSVLWGVSYNEQF TRBV30
ASRAPTNEKLF TRBV4-2
NVTGTGDFSEQY TRBV29-1
ASSDSAGGSTDTQY TRBV6-4
ASTLTVYSNQPQH TRBV6-5
ASSLVGRLAYRNEQF TRBV7-9
ASSLDRGNDGELF TRBV9
ASSYSTGLNSPLH TRBV6-2/TRBV6-3
ASRHGQGRSYNSPLH TRBV7-3
ASSLAGQGSYEQY TRBV5-1
ASSLGISSGNTIY TRBV28
ASSLVQTANTGELF TRBV7-2
ASSQDRMAATNEKLF TRBV4-3
ASSQSQQETQY TRBV18
ASSYSTERGVGYT TRBV6-5
ASSQQGDHNSPLH TRBV27
ASSYSNRVSEQF TRBV6-6
ASQRQSATNEKLF TRBV5-1
ASSYTAGGGNEQF TRBV6-2/TRBV6-3
ASSIWGGDQPQH TRBV19
ASRPTGNYGYT TRBV25-1
ASSQVTSEAYEQY TRBV4-1
ASSQKSARGGSHNEQF TRBV3-1/TRBV3-2
ASKTSDGYEQY TRBV6-5
ASTEGGSYEQY TRBV5-6